A selection of T cell receptor beta chains follows, all from one sample in a study of T cells after yellow fever vaccination. MiXCR, applied by TCRdb to the 5' RACE reads, yields one record per CDR3 protein. The sample records about 630,000 distinct CDR3 sequences, roughly an eighth being singletons. Source: PBMCs, taken on the day of the yellow fever booster vaccination. These receptors all come from a man younger than 45 who received the YFV17D yellow fever vaccine. Both conserved end residues are part of each CDR3. The order of the fields is J gene, V gene, D gene, clone size, CDR3 DNA, CDR3 protein. A D gene is named only where the DNA matches it firmly. Size is stated for part of the rows, as once, few or many counts, or as a class when the clone is expanded.

>TRBJ2-7|TRBV16|.|many
TGTGCCAGCAACTACGGGGACCGATCCTACGAGCAGTACTTC
CASNYGDRSYEQYF
>TRBJ2-1|TRBV19|.|.
TGTGCCAGTAGTACCCGAGGTGGAGGGGGGACCTACAATGAGCAGTTCTTC
CASSTRGGGGTYNEQFF
>TRBJ2-5|TRBV27|TRBD2|.
TGTGCCAGCAGACCCGGACTAGCGGGAGTGGAGACCCAGTACTTC
CASRPGLAGVETQYF
>TRBJ2-2|TRBV5-1|TRBD2|few
TGCGCCAGCGAAGGACTAGCGGGAGGGAACGGGGAGCTGTTTTTT
CASEGLAGGNGELFF
>TRBJ2-1|TRBV11-2|.|few
TGTGCCAGCAGCTTCCAGGGTACTGAGCAGTTCTTC
CASSFQGTEQFF
>TRBJ2-2|TRBV3-1|.|many
TGTGCCAGCAGCCGGGGGTCCGGGGAGCTGTTTTTT
CASSRGSGELFF
>TRBJ2-1|TRBV3-1|TRBD2|few
TGTGCCAGCAGCCAACCTAGCGGGAGAGTGCGGTTCTTC
CASSQPSGRVRFF
>TRBJ2-7|TRBV14|.|few
TGTGCCAGCAGCCGTATCGGAGGGGAAGCCTACGAGCAGTACTTC
CASSRIGGEAYEQYF
>TRBJ2-2|TRBV5-1|.|.
TGCGCCAGCAGCTTGGATGGCAGGACCCACACCGGGGAGCTGTTTTTT
CASSLDGRTHTGELFF
>TRBJ2-7|TRBV5-5|TRBD2|few
TGTGCCAGCAGCTTGGAACTAGCGGGAGTTATTGTCGAGCAGTACTTC
CASSLELAGVIVEQYF
>TRBJ2-3|TRBV4-2|.|few
TGTGCCAGCAGCCAAGAGACACTGAAAAGCACAGATACGCAGTATTTT
CASSQETLKSTDTQYF
>TRBJ2-3|TRBV5-1|TRBD2|few
TGCGCCAGCAGCTTTGAAGCGGGAGTCGGTACGCAGTATTTT
CASSFEAGVGTQYF
>TRBJ2-3|TRBV7-2|.|few
TGTGCCAGCAGCCCCCTAACGGGTAGCACAGATACGCAGTATTTT
CASSPLTGSTDTQYF
>TRBJ2-6|TRBV7-2|.|.
TGTGCCAGCTCCCCGTGGGGGGCCCCTGGGGCCAACGTCCTGACTTTC
CASSPWGAPGANVLTF
>TRBJ1-1|TRBV12-3/TRBV12-4|.|.
TGTGCCAGCAGTCTCACCCTCGGTAGTGAAGCTTTCTTT
CASSLTLGSEAFF
>TRBJ2-3|TRBV5-1|.|few
TGCGCCAGCAGCTTTTTTGGGCCGAGCACAGATACGCAGTATTTT
CASSFFGPSTDTQYF
>TRBJ2-1|TRBV10-3|TRBD1|few
TGTGCCATCAGAGGGACAGGGGGCCATGAGCAGTTCTTC
CAIRGTGGHEQFF
>TRBJ1-1|TRBV6-2/TRBV6-3|.|few
TGTGCCAGCAGCCCAGTCTATAGCGCTGAAGCTTTCTTT
CASSPVYSAEAFF
>TRBJ2-2|TRBV20-1|.|.
TGCAGTGCTAGTTCGGGACTGAACACCGGGGAGCTGTTTTTT
CSASSGLNTGELFF
>TRBJ1-5|TRBV19|.|few
TGTGCCAGTAATAGCCGACAGCGTCTGAATCAGCCCCAGCATTTT
CASNSRQRLNQPQHF
>TRBJ2-6|TRBV2|.|many
TGTGCCAGGAGAACTTCTGGGGCCAACGTCCTGACTTTC
CARRTSGANVLTF
>TRBJ2-7|TRBV28|.|.
TGTGCCAGCAGGGCCTCAGGTTCCGCAAGCTCCTACGAGCAGTACTTC
CASRASGSASSYEQYF
>TRBJ2-7|TRBV7-2|.|many
TGTGCCAGCAGCTTTCTAGGGGGCTCCTACGAGCAGTACTTC
CASSFLGGSYEQYF
>TRBJ2-5|TRBV18|.|few
TGTGCCAGCTCACCGGAATGGAGTTCCCAGTACTTC
CASSPEWSSQYF
>TRBJ1-1|TRBV29-1|TRBD1|.
TGCAGCGTTGCGGTTGGGGACAGCCAGAATAAAGCTTTCTTT
CSVAVGDSQNKAFF
>TRBJ2-1|TRBV5-1|.|.
TGCGCCAGCAGCCAGACGATCGGTGGCGCCTACAATGAGCAGTTCTTC
CASSQTIGGAYNEQFF
>TRBJ1-1|TRBV19|TRBD1|few
TGTGCCAGTAATCACAGGGGTGAAGTGGAAGCTTTCTTT
CASNHRGEVEAFF
>TRBJ2-1|TRBV6-1|TRBD2|.
TGTGCCAGCAGCCCTACTAGCGGGAGTATGAATGAGCAGTTCTTC
CASSPTSGSMNEQFF
>TRBJ1-1|TRBV18|.|few
TGTGCCAGCTCCCCTGAAGTGGGGGCTGACACTGAAGCTTTCTTT
CASSPEVGADTEAFF
>TRBJ2-7|TRBV10-3|TRBD1|few
TGTGCCATCGGACAGGTCAACGAGCAGTACTTC
CAIGQVNEQYF
>TRBJ2-1|TRBV28|.|.
TGTGCCAGCAGACTCCCCGGAGGGGGCAATGAGCAGTTCTTC
CASRLPGGGNEQFF
>TRBJ1-2|TRBV5-1|TRBD1|.
TGCGCCAGCAGCTTCGCACAGGGGGATGGCTACACCTTC
CASSFAQGDGYTF